Each of the 32 T cell receptor beta chains below was sequenced from the same sample in a study of shared clonotypes between healthy human individuals (dated by TCRdb to 2018 to 2020). Preparation of the library involved the immunoSEQ multiplex PCR assay. TCRdb mirrors the immuneACCESS table, restricted to in-frame sequences. Some clones are absent from its copies; in checked studies, under half trace to an unresolved V gene, and the reason for the others is unknown. In all, the sample holds approximately 2.5 million clones, and roughly 92% of those were seen once. Of the sample, around 0.14% falls within the top ten clones. Material: naive CD4+ T cells sorted from blood. The meaning of the sample's cell subset or site label: CD45RA+ positively selected. The receptors come from a man aged 18 to 35 in good health.

The chain uses TRBV4-3 and TRBJ2-5; D is unclear. Germline CDR1 reads LGHNA; CDR2 reads YSLEER. Trimming shortened V by 0 bases and J by 5 bases, and 10 bases separated the two germline ends. This CDR3 is 14 amino acids long. The CDR3 nucleotides are TGCGCCAGCAGCCAAGAATATAGTTGGGAGACCCAGTACTTC. It codes for CASSQEYSWETQYF.

This clone was recorded only once. The rearrangement joins TRBV18 to TRBJ2-5; tentatively, D is TRBD2 (5 bases). CDR1 KGHSH and CDR2 LQKENI come from the germline V gene. V was cut by 0 bases and J by 2 bases, with 10 bases left in between. CDR3 size: 15 residues. As DNA, the CDR3 is TGTGCCAGCTCACCACCTCGGGGAGCACAAGAGACCCAGTACTTC. Its protein product is CASSPPRGAQETQYF.

In this sample, this clone turned up a few times. The chain carries TRBV30 and TRBJ1-6; TRBD1 agrees at 8 bases. The ends lost 3 bases at V and 7 bases at J; junction bases unmatched: 5. Germline assignment: CDR1 GTSNPN and CDR2 SVGIG (reference sequence). The CDR3 is 14 amino acids. In DNA, the CDR3 is TGTGCCTGGAGGGTGAACAGGGGGAATTCACCCCTCCACTTT. The encoded protein is CAWRVNRGNSPLHF.

The chain uses TRBV5-4 and TRBJ1-2; the D is unclear. The CDR3 sequence is 14 residues long. V was pared by 4 bases and J by 4 bases, with 14 bases between. The germline V gene has CDR1 SGHNT and CDR2 YYREEE (reference sequence). Here the CDR3 reads CASSKGPDPYGYTF. In DNA, the CDR3 is TGTGCCAGCAGCAAAGGGCCAGATCCCTATGGCTACACCTTC. Combining the CDR3 with reference TRBV5-4 and TRBJ1-2 gives the whole variable domain ETGVTQSPTHLIKTRGQQVTLRCSSQSGHNTVSWYQQALGQGPQFIFQYYREEENGRGNFPPRFSGLQFPNYSSELNVNALELDDSALYLCASSKGPDPYGYTFGSGTRLTVV.

The DNA of the CDR3 is TGTGCCTGGAGAGAGAGGACTACGGGACGGTTATATAATTCACCCCTCCACTTT. Encoded protein: CAWRERTTGRLYNSPLHF. V and J are TRBV30 and TRBJ1-6, with D perhaps TRBD1 (5 bases). This CDR3 is 18 amino acids long. Germline CDR1 GTSNPN, CDR2 SVGIG (reference sequence). Trimming took off 3 bases at V and 4 bases at J, with 22 bases between the two ends.

Only a few counts were recorded for this clone. The V and J genes are TRBV5-1 and TRBJ1-1; a weak D match, TRBD1 (6 bases). Germline CDR1 is SGHRS and CDR2 is YFSETQ. V was pared by 5 bases and J by 1 base, with 12 bases between. The CDR3 has 14 residues. The CDR3: CASRSGQKNTEAFF. In DNA, the CDR3 is TGCGCCAGCAGATCAGGACAGAAGAACACTGAAGCTTTCTTT.

The rearrangement links TRBV25-1 to TRBJ2-7; D possibly corresponds to TRBD2 (6 bases). The germline V gene has CDR1 MGHDK and CDR2 SYGVNS. CDR3 length equals 13 residues. V lost 6 bases to trimming and J lost 6 bases, with 15 bases between them. The CDR3 spells CASSEGLASEQYF. The CDR3, as DNA: TGTGCCAGCAGCGAAGGGCTAGCGAGCGAGCAGTACTTC.

This clone was picked up one time. V is TRBV5-1 and J is TRBJ2-3, with 7 bases aligning to TRBD2. The CDR3 spans 14 residues. The junction had 7 bases not matched to a gene; V was cut back by 9 bases and J by 0 bases. Germline CDR1 reads SGHRS; CDR2 reads YFSETQ. For the CDR3, the DNA is TGCGCCACTGGGGAGGGACTCAGCACAGATACGCAGTATTTT. This translates into CATGEGLSTDTQYF.

The chain joins TRBV5-1 to TRBJ2-5; 8 nucleotides line up with TRBD1. The CDR3 has 16 amino acids. J was trimmed by 5 bases and V by 4 bases; bases with no gene match: 13. CDR1 is SGHRS, CDR2 YFSETQ, per germline. The CDR3 loop is CASSGSGGLFSETQYF. DNA of the CDR3: TGCGCCAGCAGCGGTTCAGGGGGCCTGTTCTCGGAGACCCAGTACTTC. The variable domain in full, with the rest retrieved from reference TRBV5-1 and TRBJ2-5, is KAGVTQTPRYLIKTRGQQVTLSCSPISGHRSVSWYQQTPGQGLQFLFEYFSETQRNKGNFPGRFSGRQFSNSRSEMNVSTLELGDSALYLCASSGSGGLFSETQYFGPGTRLLVL.

The genes are TRBV7-2 and TRBJ2-3; D is unclear. The V end lost 6 bases, the J end lost 2 bases, and 9 bases lay between the germline ends. This CDR3 has 13 residues. Germline assignment: CDR1 SGHTA and CDR2 FQGNSA. CDR3 residues: CASSITFTDTQYF. In nucleotides, the CDR3 is TGTGCCAGCAGTATTACTTTCACAGATACGCAGTATTTT.

The chain has TRBV19 and TRBJ1-1, with unresolved D. The germline gives CDR1 LNHDA, CDR2 SQIVND (reference sequence). Deletions cut 5 bases from V and 0 bases from J, with 10 bases between. This CDR3 contains 14 residues. The CDR3 spells CASSFREVNTEAFF. CDR3 DNA: TGTGCCAGTAGTTTCCGGGAAGTGAACACTGAAGCTTTCTTT.

This chain uses TRBV5-8 with TRBJ1-5; D not certain. Germline V gives CDR1 SGHTS, CDR2 YDEGEE. Trimming took off 1 base at V and 2 bases at J, with 10 bases between the two ends. This CDR3 comprises 15 residues. CDR3 region: CASSLPPRGNQPQHF. CDR3 in DNA: TGTGCCAGCAGCTTGCCCCCCCGAGGCAATCAGCCCCAGCATTTT.

The chain has TRBV6-1 and TRBJ2-7, with D maybe TRBD2 (6 bases). This CDR3 has 11 residues. V was clipped by 6 bases and J by 7 bases, with 10 bases between them. Per the germline V gene, CDR1 is MNHNS and CDR2 is SASEGT. This chain's CDR3 is CASSAGGEQYF. The CDR3 DNA follows: TGTGCCAGCAGCGCTGGGGGGGAGCAGTACTTC.

The chain combines TRBV30 with TRBJ2-1, with 10 bases matching TRBD2. CDR3 size: 13 residues. Unmatched junction bases numbered 2, after V lost 1 base and J lost 8 bases. Germline V lookup: CDR1 GTSNPN, CDR2 SVGIG (reference sequence). The DNA of the CDR3 is TGTGCCTGGAGTGGACTAGCGGGCGATGAGCAGTTCTTC. It specifies CAWSGLAGDEQFF.

The chain recombines TRBV7-3 with TRBJ1-3; 7 nucleotides align to TRBD1. CDR3 length: 17 residues. V was clipped by 5 bases and J by 0 bases; unmatched bases: 10. The germline V gene has CDR1 SGHTA and CDR2 FQGTGA. This CDR3 reads CASSPDRAIYSGNTIYF. Written as DNA, the CDR3 is TGTGCCAGCAGCCCTGACAGGGCGATATACTCTGGAAACACCATATATTTT.

The rearrangement uses TRBV27 and TRBJ1-6, with D unclear. The CDR3 has 16 amino acids. The V end lost 5 bases, the J end lost 6 bases, and 17 bases lay between the germline ends. Germline loops: CDR1 MNHEY, CDR2 SMNVEV (reference sequence). CDR3 in amino acids: CASSPAGQLLNSPLHF. The CDR3 coding sequence is TGTGCCAGCAGTCCAGCGGGCCAGCTCCTTAATTCACCCCTCCACTTT.

The rearrangement uses TRBV11-2 and TRBJ2-5; 8 bases align to TRBD2. The CDR3 contains 16 residues. V lost 1 base to trimming and J lost 4 bases; unmatched junction nucleotides: 8. The germline gives CDR1 SGHAT, CDR2 FQNNGV. CDR3 in amino acids: CASSLGAGGPTETQYF. The CDR3 nucleotides are TGTGCCAGCAGCTTAGGGGCGGGGGGCCCCACAGAGACCCAGTACTTC.

V usage is TRBV28 and J usage is TRBJ2-2; D could derive from TRBD1 or TRBD2 (5 bases each). V dropped 6 bases and J dropped 5 bases, with 13 bases sitting between them. Germline V gives CDR1 MDHEN, CDR2 SYDVKM. The CDR3 consists of 14 residues. CDR3 sequence reads: CASRRDLLTGELFF. DNA for the CDR3: TGTGCCAGCAGACGGGACCTTTTAACCGGGGAGCTGTTTTTT.

V gene TRBV18 combines with J gene TRBJ2-5, with a weak D call TRBD1 (5 bases). The V end lost 1 base, the J end lost 1 base, and 7 bases lay between the germline ends. Germline-derived CDR1 and CDR2 are KGHSH and LQKENI. The CDR3 length is 14 residues. The CDR3 coding sequence is TGTGCCAGCTCACCACAGGGGATCCAAGAGACCCAGTACTTC. This translates into CASSPQGIQETQYF.

The chain has TRBV7-8 and TRBJ2-3, with 7 bases identical to TRBD1. Trimming at V came to 4 bases and at J to 6 bases, leaving 10 bases not matched to a gene. Germline V gene sequence: CDR1 SGHVS, CDR2 FQNEAQ. CDR3 length: 15 residues. Here the CDR3 DNA reads TGTGCCAGCAGCTCTCGGGACAGTGGTATTGATACGCAGTATTTT. The encoded protein is CASSSRDSGIDTQYF.

This sequence joins TRBV28 and TRBJ2-7, with D possibly TRBD1 on 5 matching bases. The CDR3 has 13 amino acids. V lost 7 bases, J lost 5 bases, and 15 bases lay in between. Germline CDR1 reads MDHEN; CDR2 reads SYDVKM. The CDR3 sequence is CASIDSRVHEQYF. CDR3 nucleotide sequence: TGTGCCAGCATTGACAGCAGGGTCCACGAGCAGTACTTC.

This clone has just one count. This sample also contains other DNA sequences that code for the same CDR3. CDR3 in amino acids: CASSEGHSTDTQYF. Written as DNA, the CDR3 is TGTGCCAGCAGTGAAGGTCACAGCACAGATACGCAGTATTTT. V usage is TRBV6-1 and J usage is TRBJ2-3; no clear D. V was clipped by 1 base and J by 0 bases, with 5 bases between them. The CDR3 covers 14 residues. Germline CDR1 MNHNS, CDR2 SASEGT.

The CDR3 bases are TGTGCCAGCAGCCGACGACATGACCGCGAGACCCAGTACTTC. It specifies CASSRRHDRETQYF. The chain recombines TRBV14 with TRBJ2-5; D call uncertain. Germline lookup yields CDR1 SGHDN and CDR2 FVKESK. CDR3 length: 14 amino acids. V lost 4 bases, J lost 5 bases, and 14 bases lay in between. Full variable domain (rest looked up from reference TRBV14 and TRBJ2-5): EAGVTQFPSHSVIEKGQTVTLRCDPISGHDNLYWYRRVMGKEIKFLLHFVKESKQDESGMPNNRFLAERTGGTYSTLKVQPAELEDSGVYFCASSRRHDRETQYFGPGTRLLVL.

This clone was picked up a small number of times. The genes are TRBV19 and TRBJ1-5; D remains ambiguous. From germline, CDR1 is LNHDA and CDR2 SQIVND (reference sequence). The CDR3 is made up of 14 amino acids. V dropped 3 bases and J dropped 7 bases, with 13 bases sitting between them. CDR3 in amino acids: CASSIDGSGQPQHF. The CDR3 nucleotides are TGTGCCAGTAGTATCGACGGATCAGGCCAGCCCCAGCATTTT.

The chain employs TRBV6-1 and TRBJ2-2, with a weak D call TRBD1 (6 bases). Germline CDR1 and CDR2: MNHNS and SASEGT. V shed 7 bases and J shed 6 bases, with 15 bases lying between them. The CDR3 is 14 residues long. The CDR3 sequence: CASTFTGSAGELFF. DNA of the CDR3: TGTGCCAGCACCTTCACAGGGAGCGCCGGGGAGCTGTTTTTT.

Concerning this clone: Germline is not matched at one junction end, which may reflect a read error. The chain uses TRBV7-7 and TRBJ2-5; 7 bases agree with TRBD2. From germline, CDR1 is SSHAT and CDR2 FNYEAQ (reference sequence). The CDR3 is 15 residues long. DNA for the CDR3: TGTGCTAGCAGCTTAGTGGGGAGGGGCGAAGAGACCCAGTACTTC. Translation gives CASSLVGRGEETQYF.

In nucleotides, the CDR3 is TGTGCCAGCAGCTTAGCGGGCCCTTACAATGAGCAGTTCTTC. As protein: CASSLAGPYNEQFF. The V gene is TRBV11-3, the J gene TRBJ2-1, with D unresolved. From germline, CDR1 is SGHNT and CDR2 YENEEA. The V end lost 1 base, the J end lost 4 bases, and 8 bases lay between the germline ends. This CDR3 contains 14 residues.

The gene calls are TRBV19 and TRBJ1-5; maybe TRBD1 (5 bases). The CDR3 consists of 13 residues. Looked up from germline, CDR1 is LNHDA and CDR2 is SQIVND (reference sequence). The V end lost 5 bases, the J end lost 7 bases, and 12 bases lay between the germline ends. Written as DNA, the CDR3 is TGTGCCAGTAGTTGGCAGGGAGGACAGCCCCAGCATTTT. This translates into CASSWQGGQPQHF. Full variable domain (outside the CDR3, taken from reference TRBV19 and TRBJ1-5): DGGITQSPKYLFRKEGQNVTLSCEQNLNHDAMYWYRQDPGQGLRLIYYSQIVNDFQKGDIAEGYSVSREKKESFPLTVTSAQKNPTAFYLCASSWQGGQPQHFGDGTRLSIL.

The chain uses TRBV9 and TRBJ2-4, with 8 nucleotides matching TRBD2. The trim removed 4 bases at V and 5 bases at J, leaving 20 bases unmatched. CDR1 is SGDLS and CDR2 is YYNGEE in the germline V gene. This CDR3 has 19 residues. DNA of the CDR3: TGTGCCAGCAGCCCCCGGGGAGCGGGGGTTCCCTGGGGCCAAAACATTCAGTACTTC. This gives the protein CASSPRGAGVPWGQNIQYF.

V gene TRBV28 combines with J gene TRBJ2-5, with 11 nucleotides matching TRBD1. This CDR3 is 17 amino acids long. The germline gives CDR1 MDHEN, CDR2 SYDVKM. Losses at the gene ends were 6 bases for V and 4 bases for J; bases not matched to a gene: 13. This chain's CDR3 is CASRGTGGSPQVETQYF. The DNA for the CDR3 is TGTGCCAGCAGAGGGACAGGGGGTTCCCCCCAAGTAGAGACCCAGTACTTC.

The genes are TRBV5-1 and TRBJ2-5; maybe TRBD1 (6 bases). The CDR3 totals 16 residues. V was pared by 0 bases and J by 1 base, with 13 bases between. CDR1 is SGHRS and CDR2 is YFSETQ in the germline V gene. CDR3 sequence reads: CASSLAAGVGQETQYF. The CDR3 bases are TGCGCCAGCAGCTTGGCCGCAGGGGTCGGCCAAGAGACCCAGTACTTC.

This clone came up once. The rearrangement joins TRBV7-6 to TRBJ2-5; D might be TRBD1 (5 bases). Germline loops: CDR1 SGHVS, CDR2 FNYEAQ. The CDR3 loop spans 14 amino acids. Trimming pared 5 bases from V and 0 bases from J, leaving 10 bases between. In DNA form, the CDR3 reads TGTGCCAGCAGCGCCAGGGCTAACCAAGAGACCCAGTACTTC. This encodes CASSARANQETQYF.